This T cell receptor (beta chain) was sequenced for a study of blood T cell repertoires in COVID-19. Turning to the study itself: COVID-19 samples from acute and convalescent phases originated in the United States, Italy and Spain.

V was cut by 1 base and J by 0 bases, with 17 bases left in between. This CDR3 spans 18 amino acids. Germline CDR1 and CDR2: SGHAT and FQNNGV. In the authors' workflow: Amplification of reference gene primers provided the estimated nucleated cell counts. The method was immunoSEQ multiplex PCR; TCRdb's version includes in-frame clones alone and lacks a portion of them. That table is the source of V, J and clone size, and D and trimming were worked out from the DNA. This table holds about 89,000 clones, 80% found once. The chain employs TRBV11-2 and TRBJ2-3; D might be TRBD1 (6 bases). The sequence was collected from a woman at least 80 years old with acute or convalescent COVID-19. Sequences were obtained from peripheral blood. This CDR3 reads CASSLVRQGLGSTDTQYF. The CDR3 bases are TGTGCCAGCAGCTTAGTCCGGCAGGGGTTAGGAAGCACAGATACGCAGTATTTT. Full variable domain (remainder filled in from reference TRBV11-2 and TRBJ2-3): EAGVAQSPRYKIIEKRQSVAFWCNPISGHATLYWYQQILGQGPKLLIQFQNNGVVDDSQLPKDRFSAERLKGVDSTLKIQPAKLEDSAVYLCASSLVRQGLGSTDTQYFGPGTRLTVL.